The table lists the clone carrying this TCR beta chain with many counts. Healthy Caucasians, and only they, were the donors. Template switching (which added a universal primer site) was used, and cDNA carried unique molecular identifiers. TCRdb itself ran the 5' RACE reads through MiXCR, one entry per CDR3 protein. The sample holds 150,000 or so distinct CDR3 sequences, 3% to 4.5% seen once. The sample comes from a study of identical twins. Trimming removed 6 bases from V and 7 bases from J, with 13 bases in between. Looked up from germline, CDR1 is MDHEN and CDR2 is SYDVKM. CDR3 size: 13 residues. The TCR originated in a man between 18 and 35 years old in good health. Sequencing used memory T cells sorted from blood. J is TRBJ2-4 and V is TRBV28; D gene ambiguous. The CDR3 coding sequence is TGTGCCAGCAGCCCCGGTGGGAAGAACATTCAGTACTTC. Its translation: CASSPGGKNIQYF.